These 20 T cell receptor beta chains came from one sample sequenced in a study of Ad26.COV2.S vaccination and SARS-CoV-2 variants. Sample treatment: some 19 received Ad26.COV2.S at low or high dose, single or two shots; 5 received placebo; per-sample allocation not given. Sample collection was performed on day 63 after the first vaccine or placebo injection. Sequencing used immunoSEQ multiplex PCR; TCRdb keeps in-frame clones, though not all of them. The top ten clones hold approximately 3% of a sample with approximately 250,000 clones, around 85% of them seen once. The sequencing here drew on peripheral blood, taken in a trial of Ad26.COV2.S vaccine versus placebo. These receptor sequences come from a person between 18 and 60 years old who received the Ad26.COV2.S COVID-19 vaccine or a placebo.

J is TRBJ1-4 and V is TRBV4-3; 7 positions match TRBD1. CDR3 size: 16 residues. The germline CDR1 and CDR2 sequences are LGHNA and YSLEER. V lost 1 base and J lost 4; bases outside the gene matches: 6. The DNA for the CDR3 is TGCGCCAGCAGCCAAGGACAGGGAGACTTTAATGAAAAACTGTTTTTT. This codes for CASSQGQGDFNEKLFF.

This clone was seen once. The rearrangement uses TRBV6-2 or TRBV6-3 and TRBJ1-1; TRBD1 is a possible D gene (5 bases). CDR1 is MNHEY and CDR2 is SVGEGT in the germline V gene. Trimming took 2 bases from V and 5 from J, leaving 12 bases between them. CDR3 length: 14 residues. CDR3: CASSYPQGRTEAFF. The CDR3 region has the DNA TGTGCCAGCAGTTACCCCCAGGGACGGACTGAAGCTTTCTTT.

This chain uses TRBV27 with TRBJ2-3, with 9 positions matching TRBD1. The germline V gene has CDR1 MNHEY and CDR2 SMNVEV (reference sequence). This CDR3 contains 15 residues. V was clipped by 5 bases and J by 3 bases; unmatched bases: 6. CDR3 amino acids: CASSTTGGRTDTQYF. CDR3 sequence (DNA): TGTGCCAGCAGTACGACAGGGGGGAGAACAGATACGCAGTATTTT.

The J gene is TRBJ2-1, the V gene TRBV7-3; D unclear. This CDR3 has 11 amino acids. Germline V gene data show CDR1 as SGHTA and CDR2 as FQGTGA. The V end lost 2 bases, the J end lost 13 bases, and 9 bases lay between the germline ends. The CDR3 coding sequence is TGTGCCAGCAGCTTACGGCCCCCCCAGTTCTTC. Translation: CASSLRPPQFF.

The V gene is TRBV5-1, the J gene TRBJ1-2; the match to TRBD1 covers 11 bases. There are 16 residues in the CDR3. Germline-derived CDR1 and CDR2 are SGHRS and YFSETQ. Unmatched junction bases numbered 6, after V lost 1 base and J lost 4 bases. CDR3 sequence reads: CASSLIGQGARYGYTF. CDR3 in DNA: TGCGCCAGCAGCTTGATAGGACAGGGGGCGCGCTATGGCTACACCTTC.

This clone came up a few times. This chain links TRBV2 with TRBJ1-5; weak D call: TRBD1 (5 bases). Germline values: CDR1 SNHLY, CDR2 FYNNEI. The CDR3 is 15 residues long. The germline V and J ends were trimmed by 4 bases and 1 base, with 11 bases remaining between them. The CDR3 region has the DNA TGTGCCAGCAGTGCGGACACAGCGAGCAATCAGCCCCAGCATTTT. Amino acids: CASSADTASNQPQHF. The entire variable domain, with the rest obtained from reference TRBV2 and TRBJ1-5, is as follows: EPEVTQTPSHQVTQMGQEVILRCVPISNHLYFYWYRQILGQKVEFLVSFYNNEISEKSEIFDDQFSVERPDGSNFTLKIRSTKLEDSAMYFCASSADTASNQPQHFGDGTRLSIL.

V is TRBV2 and J is TRBJ1-5; 10 bases line up with TRBD1. This CDR3 comprises 13 residues. V gave up 7 bases and J gave up 6 bases; unmatched junction bases: 3. From germline, CDR1 is SNHLY and CDR2 FYNNEI. The CDR3 is CASTGQGSQPQHF. CDR3 DNA: TGTGCCAGCACGGGACAGGGGTCTCAGCCCCAGCATTTT. The entire variable domain, with the rest obtained from reference TRBV2 and TRBJ1-5, is as follows: EPEVTQTPSHQVTQMGQEVILRCVPISNHLYFYWYRQILGQKVEFLVSFYNNEISEKSEIFDDQFSVERPDGSNFTLKIRSTKLEDSAMYFCASTGQGSQPQHFGDGTRLSIL.

The CDR3 reads CASSGLWRGPYQETQYF. CDR3 in DNA: TGCGCCAGCAGTGGCCTATGGAGAGGACCGTACCAAGAGACCCAGTACTTC. The J gene is TRBJ2-5, the V gene TRBV10-1; D not resolved. The CDR3 has 17 amino acids. CDR1 WNHNN and CDR2 SYGVQD come from the germline V gene (reference sequence). Trimming stripped 4 bases from V and 0 bases from J, with 18 bases between.

The V and J genes are TRBV13 and TRBJ1-5, with a possible D match to TRBD1 (5 bases). The germline CDR1 and CDR2 sequences are PRHDT and FYEKMQ (reference sequence). Trimming took 8 bases from V and 2 from J, leaving 16 bases between them. This CDR3 spans 15 amino acids. The CDR3 is CASGRRGEGNQPQHF. The CDR3 DNA reads TGTGCCAGCGGGAGAAGGGGCGAGGGCAATCAGCCCCAGCATTTT.

This clone was counted a single time. This chain connects TRBV9 to TRBJ1-1; 8 nucleotides agree with TRBD1. Germline CDR1 reads SGDLS; CDR2 reads YYNGEE. CDR3 length: 15 residues. V lost 4 bases and J lost 1; bases outside the gene matches: 6. The CDR3: CASSSRTGPNTEAFF. Written as DNA, the CDR3 is TGTGCCAGCAGCTCAAGGACAGGGCCGAACACTGAAGCTTTCTTT.

The chain is built from TRBV27 and TRBJ1-5; no clear D. Trimming shortened V by 0 bases and J by 5 bases, and 5 bases separated the two germline ends. The CDR3 totals 13 residues. CDR1 and CDR2 (germline): MNHEY, SMNVEV (reference sequence). The CDR3 DNA sequence: TGTGCCAGCAGTTTATCGACGCATCAGCCCCAGCATTTT. As protein: CASSLSTHQPQHF.

The chain joins TRBV4-2 to TRBJ2-1, with 8 positions matching TRBD2. Looked up from germline, CDR1 is LGHNA and CDR2 is YNFKEQ. V was pared by 0 bases and J by 5 bases, with 15 bases of the junction left unmatched. This CDR3 spans 19 amino acids. CDR3 bases: TGTGCCAGCAGCCAAGACGGTGGGAGCGAACTAGCGGACAACAATGAGCAGTTCTTC. It specifies CASSQDGGSELADNNEQFF.

The chain recombines TRBV4-1 with TRBJ2-2; D is unclear. V lost 3 bases and J lost 5, with 10 bases in between. CDR3 length: 14 residues. The V gene's germline CDR1 is MGHRA and CDR2 YSYEKL. In DNA form, the CDR3 reads TGCGCCAGCAGCCATTACGGTCGGACCGGGGAGCTGTTTTTT. Translation: CASSHYGRTGELFF.

This rearrangement joins TRBV10-3 to TRBJ1-2; D perhaps matches TRBD1 (5 bases). Trimming stripped 10 bases from V and 8 bases from J, with 26 bases between. CDR1 and CDR2 (germline): ENHRY, SYGVKD. The CDR3 sequence is 15 residues long. DNA of the CDR3: TGTGCCAACCAGCACGACCAATTCCAGGGAATAGGCTACACCTTC. This sequence encodes CANQHDQFQGIGYTF.

The chain links TRBV18 to TRBJ2-2; D is ambiguous. The CDR3 loop spans 13 amino acids. Germline V lookup: CDR1 KGHSH, CDR2 LQKENI. V dropped 1 base and J dropped 8 bases, with 8 bases sitting between them. The CDR3 spells CASSPQESGELFF. In DNA form, the CDR3 reads TGTGCCAGCTCACCACAGGAGTCGGGGGAGCTGTTTTTT.

The CDR3 spells CASSLMGTGSFYEQYF. DNA for the CDR3: TGTGCCAGCAGCTTGATGGGGACAGGATCCTTCTACGAGCAGTACTTC. The chain joins TRBV5-6 to TRBJ2-7; TRBD1 matches 8 bases. Germline lookup yields CDR1 SGHDT and CDR2 YYEEEE. The CDR3 totals 16 residues. Unmatched junction bases numbered 9, after V lost 1 base and J lost 3 bases.

A word on this clone: One junction end disagrees with the germline gene, perhaps due to a read error. The chain is built from TRBV6-1 and TRBJ1-2, with TRBD1 identical over 9 bases. Germline loops: CDR1 MNHNS, CDR2 SASEGT. The CDR3 length is 16 residues. The CDR3 region has the DNA TGTGCCAGCAGTGAATCAGGGGGACAGGGTAACCATGGCTACACCTTC. Amino acids: CASSESGGQGNHGYTF.

The rearrangement links TRBV29-1 to TRBJ2-1; 12 bases map to TRBD2. In germline, CDR1 is SQVTM, CDR2 ANQGSEA. The CDR3 spans 15 residues. J was trimmed by 9 bases and V by 4 bases; bases with no gene match: 10. Written as DNA, the CDR3 is TGCAGCGTTGGAGCGACTAGCGGGAGAATAGGTGAGCAGTTCTTC. This encodes CSVGATSGRIGEQFF.

This clone appeared once. This chain joins TRBV18 and TRBJ1-1; a possible D gene is TRBD1 (5 bases). The CDR3 is 14 amino acids. Trimming removed 3 bases from V and 4 bases from J, with 12 bases in between. CDR1 KGHSH and CDR2 LQKENI come from the germline V gene. In DNA form, the CDR3 reads TGTGCCAGCTCACCCCCCGGGGGAGGCACTGAAGCTTTCTTT. Translating it yields CASSPPGGGTEAFF.

This chain connects TRBV10-2 to TRBJ2-3; 9 bases align to TRBD2. The CDR3 loop spans 14 amino acids. With V trimmed by 7 bases and J by 4 bases, 6 bases remained unmatched. In germline, CDR1 is WSHSY, CDR2 SAAADI. CDR3: CASNAGGPPDTQYF. CDR3 nucleotide sequence: TGCGCCAGCAATGCGGGAGGGCCCCCAGATACGCAGTATTTT.